A selection of T cell receptor beta chains follows, all from one sample in a study of blood T cell repertoires in COVID-19. TCRdb's copy holds only in-frame clones and misses some; the assay was immunoSEQ multiplex PCR. The table has hundreds of thousands of clones, around four fifths seen once; the top ten hold approximately 4.5%. Material for sequencing was PBMCs or T cells enriched from blood (not recorded which). These receptors were taken from a man under 40 with acute COVID-19. Both conserved end residues are part of each CDR3. Rows give clone size only sometimes, using once, few, many, or a class for an expanded clone.

TRBJ2-6,TRBV30,-,CAWGGGRSGANVLTF
TRBJ1-1,TRBV7-2,-,CASSLRGPNTEAFF
TRBJ1-5,TRBV27,few,CASSLGGAYNQPQHF
TRBJ1-5,TRBV29-1,-,CSVILGNQPQHF
TRBJ1-1,TRBV2,once,CASSEIRGYTEAFF
TRBJ2-1,TRBV28,-,CASSWGVNEQFF
TRBJ2-3,TRBV7-6,once,CASSLRSTSTDTQYF
TRBJ1-2,TRBV2,-,CASRGQAGTGGYTF
TRBJ2-2,TRBV7-8,once,CASSFPGGTGELFF
TRBJ1-6,TRBV27,-,CASSSGGAVHF
TRBJ2-1,TRBV3-1/TRBV3-2,-,CASSPLAGTTYNEQFF
TRBJ2-5,TRBV21-1,-,CASSKVRAGQETQYF
TRBJ2-2,TRBV11-2,-,CASSSQRPGTGELFF
TRBJ1-1,TRBV28,-,CASFEPNTEAFF
TRBJ1-2,TRBV28,-,CASSFSDYGYTF
TRBJ2-3,TRBV19,-,CASSRTSGVTDTQYF
TRBJ1-5,TRBV18,-,CASSPPGQGNQPQHF
TRBJ2-3,TRBV10-3,-,CAISDTAADTQYF
TRBJ2-2,TRBV3-1/TRBV3-2,-,CASSHPGRGGRERPGELFF
TRBJ1-5,TRBV6-2/TRBV6-3,few,CASSMGIRRGSNQPQHF
TRBJ2-1,TRBV7-8,-,CASSLALGPRGNEQFF
TRBJ1-1,TRBV7-9,-,CASSLVGREATEAFF
TRBJ2-3,TRBV11-2,-,CASSPRGAGGADTQYF
TRBJ1-3,TRBV5-4,-,CASSLAPGSGNTIYF
TRBJ1-2,TRBV9,-,CASNQQGATNYGYTF
TRBJ1-6,TRBV2,-,CASTLDSPPLHF
TRBJ2-2,TRBV9,-,CASSPTNTGELFF
TRBJ2-5,TRBV14,-,CASSPTTLAGRETQYF
TRBJ1-1,TRBV11-3,-,CASSFEGDRPAFF
TRBJ2-2,TRBV5-1,-,CASSSQPGLAGGGTGELFF
TRBJ1-1,TRBV14,few,CASSQGLDTEAFF
TRBJ2-1,TRBV21-1,-,CASSKWGGRAKLYNEQFF
TRBJ1-6,TRBV10-3,-,CAISESPGSPLHF
TRBJ2-1,TRBV6-5,-,CASRTSGSSYNEQFF
TRBJ1-6,TRBV9,-,CASSVDGDYNSPLHF